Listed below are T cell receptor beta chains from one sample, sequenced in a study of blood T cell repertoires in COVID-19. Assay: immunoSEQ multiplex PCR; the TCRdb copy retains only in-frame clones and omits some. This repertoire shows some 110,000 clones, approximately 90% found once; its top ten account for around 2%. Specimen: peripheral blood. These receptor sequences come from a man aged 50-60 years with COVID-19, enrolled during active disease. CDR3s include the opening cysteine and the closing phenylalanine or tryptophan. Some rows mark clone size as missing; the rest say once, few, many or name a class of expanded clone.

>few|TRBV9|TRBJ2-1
CASSAGLAGGYNEQFF
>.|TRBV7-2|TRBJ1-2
CASTLIPNYGYTF
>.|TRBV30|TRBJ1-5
CAWSPGVISNQPQHF
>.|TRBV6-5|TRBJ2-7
CASSSNRGEQYF
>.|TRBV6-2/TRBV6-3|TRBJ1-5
CASSPGQGVSNQPQHF
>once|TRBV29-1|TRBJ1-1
CSAAPPNTEAFF
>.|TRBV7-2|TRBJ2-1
CASSLRGGGGVDEQFF
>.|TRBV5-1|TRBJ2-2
CASSLGTSGASPAGELFF
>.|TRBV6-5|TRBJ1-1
CASGSPSRGSTEAFF
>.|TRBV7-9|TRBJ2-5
CASSLDRGLADQETQYF
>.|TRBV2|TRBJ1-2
CASSESDTRITYGYTF
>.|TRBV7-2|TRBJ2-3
CASSSGLAGGVADTQYF
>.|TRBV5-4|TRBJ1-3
CASSGSGNTIYF
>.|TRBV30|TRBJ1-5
CAWGTGNQPQHF
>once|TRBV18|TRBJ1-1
CASSPTRNTEAFF
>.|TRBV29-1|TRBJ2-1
CSVEMLAGAGEQFF
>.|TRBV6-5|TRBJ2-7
CASSFNRAYEQYF
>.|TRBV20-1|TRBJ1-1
CSASREAGAFF
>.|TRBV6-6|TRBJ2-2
CASKDRVAGELFF
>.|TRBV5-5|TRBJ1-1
CASSLAPDRAEAFF
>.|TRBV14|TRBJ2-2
CASSRLRTGGADDTGELFF
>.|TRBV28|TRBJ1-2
CASSSGQGLYGYTF
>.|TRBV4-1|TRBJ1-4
CASSHLRGGTNEKLFF
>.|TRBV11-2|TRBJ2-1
CASSLGGDLHNEQFF
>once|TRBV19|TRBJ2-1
CASSLSSYNEQFF
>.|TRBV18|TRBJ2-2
CASSPPKNTGELFF
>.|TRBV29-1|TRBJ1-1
CSVEGGTGGRTEAFF